A selection of T cell receptor beta chains follows, all from one sample in a study of OX40 agonist ivuxolimab in advanced cancers. Libraries were prepared by immunoSEQ multiplex PCR; TCRdb keeps only in-frame clonotypes and omits some of them. Counted here are roughly 80,000 clones, 93% occurring once; the ten biggest clones make up roughly an eighth. The input for sequencing was CD4+ or CD8+ T cells sorted from blood, taken in a trial of the OX40 agonist ivuxolimab. The receptors derive from an adult with an advanced solid tumor such as melanoma, head and neck, liver or kidney cancer. The CDR3 runs from the conserved cysteine through the conserved F or W. A D gene is named only where the DNA matches it firmly. Not all rows give a size; the values are once, few, many and, for expanded clones, a class.

D	size	J	V	DNA	CDR3
TRBD1	-	TRBJ2-2	TRBV11-3	TGTGCCAGCAGCGAAGACAGGGCGAACACCGGGGAGCTGTTTTTT	CASSEDRANTGELFF
TRBD2	-	TRBJ2-7	TRBV6-5	TGTGCCAGCAGTTCTTTCGGCGGGAGGGGTTCCTACGAGCAGTACTTC	CASSSFGGRGSYEQYF
TRBD2	-	TRBJ2-1	TRBV7-3	TGTGCCAGCAGCTTAATTTCGCGGCTAGCGGGAGGATACAATGAGCAGTTCTTC	CASSLISRLAGGYNEQFF
-	-	TRBJ2-3	TRBV7-9	TGTGCCAGCAGCTTACAGGGGTTAGATACGCAGTATTTT	CASSLQGLDTQYF
TRBD1	-	TRBJ1-1	TRBV5-4	TGTGCCAGCAGCTTGGGGACAGGGAACACTGAAGCTTTCTTT	CASSLGTGNTEAFF
TRBD2	-	TRBJ2-3	TRBV7-2	TGTGCCAGCAGGCATAGTGGCGGGGGGGGCACAGATACGCAGTATTTT	CASRHSGGGGTDTQYF
-	-	TRBJ2-7	TRBV27	TGTGCCACTAGCCGGGACATAGCCTACGAGCAGTACTTC	CATSRDIAYEQYF
TRBD1	once	TRBJ2-5	TRBV14	TGTGCCAGCAGCCACCTCGGGACAGGGGGTGACCCTAGAGGAGAGACCCAGTACTTC	CASSHLGTGGDPRGETQYF
-	once	TRBJ1-1	TRBV27	TGTGCCAGCAGTTTAGGGGAGTACACTGAAGCTTTCTTT	CASSLGEYTEAFF
-	-	TRBJ1-1	TRBV6-5	TGTGCCAGCAGTTACGGACCTATGAACACTGAAGCTTTCTTT	CASSYGPMNTEAFF
-	-	TRBJ2-1	TRBV2	TGTGCCAGCATCGACTACGGAATTTACTTGAATGAGCAGTTCTTC	CASIDYGIYLNEQFF
-	-	TRBJ1-6	TRBV6-5	TGTGCCAGCAGTTACAGGGGGACCGGGGGTTCACCCCTCCACTTT	CASSYRGTGGSPLHF
-	-	TRBJ1-2	TRBV19	TGTGCCAGTAGTTTCTTCTCGAGCTATGGCTACACCTTC	CASSFFSSYGYTF
-	-	TRBJ2-6	TRBV19	TGTGCCAGTAGTTCTTTCTCTGGGGCCAACGTCCTGACTTTC	CASSSFSGANVLTF
-	once	TRBJ2-1	TRBV7-9	TGTGCCAGCAGCCTCTGGCGACCGCAGTTCTTC	CASSLWRPQFF
TRBD2	-	TRBJ2-3	TRBV27	TGTGCCAGCAGTTTGTGGGGCGGGAGCGCAGATACGCAGTATTTT	CASSLWGGSADTQYF
TRBD2	-	TRBJ2-3	TRBV11-3	TGTGCCAGCAGCGGACTAGCGGGGGAGACCACAGATACGCAGTATTTT	CASSGLAGETTDTQYF
TRBD2	-	TRBJ2-1	TRBV11-2	TGTGCCAGCAGCTATCGGACTAGCGGGGGACCCTACAATGAGCAGTTCTTC	CASSYRTSGGPYNEQFF
-	once	TRBJ1-2	TRBV12-2	TGTGCAAGTCGCTTACGTGGCAGGGTTTGTGGCTACACCTTC	CASRLRGRVCGYTF
-	-	TRBJ1-3	TRBV9	TGTGCCAGCAGCGAGAACAGGGCCTCTGGAAACACCATATATTTT	CASSENRASGNTIYF
TRBD1	-	TRBJ2-4	TRBV5-4	TGTGCCAGCAGCGCCCCAACGGGACAGGAAAACATTCAGTACTTC	CASSAPTGQENIQYF
-	-	TRBJ2-1	TRBV7-2	TGTGCCAGCAGCTTAGGGGCTAGCAAGCGCGATGAGCAGTTCTTC	CASSLGASKRDEQFF
-	-	TRBJ1-6	TRBV14	TGTGCCAGCGGCGCCTATAATTCACCCCTCCACTTT	CASGAYNSPLHF
TRBD1	few	TRBJ2-7	TRBV7-9	TGTGCCAGCAGCTCACCGGGACAGGGGGCCTACGAGCAGTACTTC	CASSSPGQGAYEQYF
TRBD2	once	TRBJ2-7	TRBV2	TGTGCCAGCAGTGAGGCTAGCGGGAGCTCCTACGAGCAGTACTTC	CASSEASGSSYEQYF
-	once	TRBJ1-4	TRBV4-3	TGCGCCAGCAGCCAAGGGGTAGGGAACGCGAGGGTGTTTTTT	CASSQGVGNARVFF
-	once	TRBJ2-7	TRBV6-5	TGTGCCAGCAGTGACAGACTAGACTCCTACGAGCAGTACTTC	CASSDRLDSYEQYF
TRBD2	-	TRBJ2-2	TRBV28	TGTGCCAGCAGTCCTTTTAGCGGGAGTTCCGGGGAGCTGTTTTTT	CASSPFSGSSGELFF
TRBD2	-	TRBJ2-1	TRBV7-2	TGTGCCAGCAGCCATCCGACTAGCTTCTCGGCCAATGAGCAGTTCTTC	CASSHPTSFSANEQFF
-	-	TRBJ2-7	TRBV7-8	TGTGCCAGCAGCTTATCAGGCAGCTCCCTCTACGAGCAGTACTTC	CASSLSGSSLYEQYF
-	-	TRBJ1-5	TRBV19	TGTGCCAGTAGTATCTCGGGACACATTTATAGCAATCAGCCCCAGCATTTT	CASSISGHIYSNQPQHF
TRBD1	-	TRBJ2-7	TRBV27	TGTGCCAGCAGCCGCCGGGACAGTTACCCCTACGAGCAGTACTTC	CASSRRDSYPYEQYF
-	once	TRBJ2-7	TRBV4-3	TGCGCCAGCAGCCAAGATGGGGGGTCCTACGAGCAGTACTTC	CASSQDGGSYEQYF
TRBD1	-	TRBJ2-7	TRBV29-1	TGCAGCGTTGATGGGACAGGGTGGGCCGAGCAGTACTTC	CSVDGTGWAEQYF
-	-	TRBJ2-5	TRBV30	TGTGCCTGGAGTGTCGGATCAGGGAGAGAGACCCAGTACTTC	CAWSVGSGRETQYF
-	-	TRBJ2-1	TRBV28	TGTGCCAGCAGTTCTCGACAGGATTGGGACAATGAGCAGTTCTTC	CASSSRQDWDNEQFF
TRBD1	-	TRBJ1-1	TRBV28	TGTGCCAGCAGCACGGGACAGGGGAACACTGAAGCTTTCTTT	CASSTGQGNTEAFF
-	-	TRBJ2-5	TRBV27	TGTGCCAGCAGCCCCCGGGCAGTCCAAGAGACCCAGTACTTC	CASSPRAVQETQYF
TRBD1	-	TRBJ1-2	TRBV2	TGTGCCAGCAGCCCGGGACAGGTCAGCTATGGCTACACCTTC	CASSPGQVSYGYTF
TRBD2	-	TRBJ2-6	TRBV19	TGTGCCAGTAGTATGGGAGGGTCTGGGGCCAACGTCCTGACTTTC	CASSMGGSGANVLTF
TRBD1	-	TRBJ1-4	TRBV9	TGTGCCAGCAGCGTCAGGGGGGAAGAAAAACTGTTTTTT	CASSVRGEEKLFF
-	-	TRBJ2-5	TRBV27	TGTGCCAGCAGGTTGTTAGGGGGAGAGACCCAGTACTTC	CASRLLGGETQYF
-	-	TRBJ2-7	TRBV27	TGTGCCAGCAGTCATTCGTTTCGAGCCAGCTCCTACGAGCAGTACTTC	CASSHSFRASSYEQYF
TRBD1	once	TRBJ1-5	TRBV28	TGTGCCAGCAGTGGGACAGGATATAGCAATCAGCCCCAGCATTTT	CASSGTGYSNQPQHF
TRBD1	-	TRBJ1-5	TRBV2	TGTGCCGCTAGCGGGGGACAGCATAGCAATCAGCCCCAGCATTTT	CAASGGQHSNQPQHF
-	-	TRBJ1-5	TRBV30	TGTGCCTGGAGTGTAGGCTATAGCAATCAGCCCCAGCATTTT	CAWSVGYSNQPQHF
-	-	TRBJ2-5	TRBV2	TGTGCCAGCAGTAAACCGACAGCCCAAGAGACCCAGTACTTC	CASSKPTAQETQYF
-	-	TRBJ2-3	TRBV19	TGTGCCAGTAGTATTGTCCCAGGGGGCACAGATACGCAGTATTTT	CASSIVPGGTDTQYF
-	-	TRBJ2-2	TRBV5-1	TGCGCCAGCAGCCCCACTCGAGGCGTCACCGGGGAGCTGTTTTTT	CASSPTRGVTGELFF
-	-	TRBJ1-2	TRBV9	TGTGCCAGCAACCCAGCCGGGAGAGGTGGCTACACCTTC	CASNPAGRGGYTF
TRBD1	-	TRBJ1-5	TRBV29-1	TGCAGCGTAGTGACAGGGGGAAGCAATCAGCCCCAGCATTTT	CSVVTGGSNQPQHF
-	-	TRBJ2-2	TRBV27	TGTGCCAGCAGGGAGGACTGGCGCCGGGAGCTGTTTTTT	CASREDWRRELFF
-	-	TRBJ2-7	TRBV28	TGTGCCAGCAGTCCCGAAGAGAGAAGCTACGAGCAGTACTTC	CASSPEERSYEQYF
TRBD1	-	TRBJ2-2	TRBV4-1	TGCGCCAGCAGCCTGCTGGGACAGGGAGACACCGGGGAGCTGTTTTTT	CASSLLGQGDTGELFF
TRBD2	-	TRBJ2-1	TRBV15	TGTGCCACCAGCAGAGGTGCTAGCGGGACCTACAATGAGCAGTTCTTC	CATSRGASGTYNEQFF
-	-	TRBJ1-3	TRBV9	TGTGCCAGCAGCGTAAAATCCTCAGGCGGGTCTGGAAACACCATATATTTT	CASSVKSSGGSGNTIYF
-	-	TRBJ1-2	TRBV6-1	TGTGCCAGCAGTGAATACCGTGGTAACTATGGCTACACCTTC	CASSEYRGNYGYTF
TRBD1	-	TRBJ2-1	TRBV27	TGTGCCAGCAGCATTCTCCCTCCCGGGACAGCTTACAATGAGCAGTTCTTC	CASSILPPGTAYNEQFF